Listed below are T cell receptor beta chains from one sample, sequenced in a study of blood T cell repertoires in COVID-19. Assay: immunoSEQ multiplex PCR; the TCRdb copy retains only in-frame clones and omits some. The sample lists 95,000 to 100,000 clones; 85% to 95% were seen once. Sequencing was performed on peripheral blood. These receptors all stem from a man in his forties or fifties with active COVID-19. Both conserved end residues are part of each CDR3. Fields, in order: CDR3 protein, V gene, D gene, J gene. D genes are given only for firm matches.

CASSVGSRADTQYF	TRBV7-2	-	TRBJ2-3
CASSPSNTGELFF	TRBV7-3	-	TRBJ2-2
CASASGTYEQYF	TRBV2	-	TRBJ2-7
CAISVSGRGGDTQYF	TRBV10-3	TRBD2	TRBJ2-3
CASANRQDPQETQYF	TRBV28	-	TRBJ2-5
CAISRPGQGEYGYTF	TRBV10-3	TRBD1	TRBJ1-2
CATSRGPDEQYF	TRBV15	-	TRBJ2-7
CASGGTLNQPQHF	TRBV28	-	TRBJ1-5
CASSKVIGDTEAFF	TRBV21-1	-	TRBJ1-1
CASSLFTGGAGELFF	TRBV27	TRBD2	TRBJ2-2
CASSRTGGGNEKLFF	TRBV5-4	TRBD1	TRBJ1-4
CASSPTRDTQYF	TRBV7-9	-	TRBJ2-3
CASMRENTGELFF	TRBV28	-	TRBJ2-2
CASSFPGGASGANVLTF	TRBV5-8	TRBD1	TRBJ2-6
CAWRVTGGISYNEQFF	TRBV30	TRBD1	TRBJ2-1
CASSHGLARTSDTQYF	TRBV28	TRBD2	TRBJ2-3
CASSYRGRTGELFF	TRBV7-6	TRBD1	TRBJ2-2
CARSSGGEARMAQYF	TRBV5-3	-	TRBJ2-3
CASSNPHRDARSSYNSPLHF	TRBV19	-	TRBJ1-6
CASSISEQGFTGELFF	TRBV19	-	TRBJ2-2
CASSPGQGAGGELFF	TRBV28	TRBD1	TRBJ2-2
CASSVGMAAGGLMRTDTQYF	TRBV9	TRBD2	TRBJ2-3
CASSRDRGPEAFF	TRBV5-1	TRBD1	TRBJ1-1
CAISDLAGGLNQETQYF	TRBV10-3	TRBD2	TRBJ2-5
CASSAGTGGNQPQHF	TRBV5-8	TRBD1	TRBJ1-5
CASSPSGITYNEQFF	TRBV28	TRBD2	TRBJ2-1
CASSLNVWGQGTGNTIYF	TRBV5-1	TRBD1	TRBJ1-3
CASTTGGSSETQYF	TRBV28	TRBD2	TRBJ2-5
CASSLNRVDSDTQYF	TRBV5-1	-	TRBJ2-3
CASSGRTGSSSPLHF	TRBV2	TRBD1	TRBJ1-6
CASSLAQRSYEQYF	TRBV5-1	-	TRBJ2-7
CASSLGTSGAREQYF	TRBV28	TRBD2	TRBJ2-7
CASSQRTGGEAFF	TRBV7-3	-	TRBJ1-1
CASSSTSGTDTQYF	TRBV28	TRBD2	TRBJ2-3
CASSLGTRGGEQYF	TRBV3-1/TRBV3-2	TRBD2	TRBJ2-7
CASSAGQGAGELFF	TRBV6-4	TRBD1	TRBJ2-2
CASSQADSLMRETQYF	TRBV4-2	-	TRBJ2-5
CASSPVGASVTDTQYF	TRBV28	-	TRBJ2-3
CASSIDLDRFGDEQFF	TRBV19	-	TRBJ2-1
CASSSYRDRGPEAFF	TRBV11-2	TRBD1	TRBJ1-1
CASSPGQLNTEAFF	TRBV19	TRBD1	TRBJ1-1
CASRSGTSGNNEQFF	TRBV5-4	TRBD2	TRBJ2-1
CASSSLAGGADEQYF	TRBV28	TRBD1	TRBJ2-7
CASSGRTGGRTTGELFF	TRBV2	TRBD1	TRBJ2-2
CASSHRLAGAGTGELFF	TRBV9	TRBD2	TRBJ2-2
CASSYRAQGSGNTIYF	TRBV6-2/TRBV6-3	-	TRBJ1-3
CASSPNKHPYEKLFF	TRBV28	-	TRBJ1-4
CASSLSARSPQHF	TRBV11-2	-	TRBJ1-5
CASSRDSGTYNEQFF	TRBV6-2/TRBV6-3	TRBD1	TRBJ2-1
CASSFSTDSYEQYF	TRBV5-1	-	TRBJ2-7
CASITGTEAFF	TRBV19	-	TRBJ1-1
CASSNEHPVSSYEQYF	TRBV19	-	TRBJ2-7
CASSLTGAHEQYF	TRBV6-5	TRBD1	TRBJ2-7
CASSLYRDGAEAFF	TRBV5-1	-	TRBJ1-1
CASSLWQANEQYF	TRBV5-5	-	TRBJ2-7
CASSSILGTGSGELFF	TRBV5-4	TRBD1	TRBJ2-2